The rows below give T cell receptor beta chains drawn from one sample of a study of tumor-infiltrating lymphocytes in oesophageal squamous cell carcinoma. TCRdb re-called the PCR reads with MiXCR, one entry per CDR3 protein. The sample shows some 12,000 distinct CDR3 sequences, around 53% of them seen only once. Sequenced material: esophageal tumor tissue. Every receptor here comes from a male donor with esophageal squamous cell carcinoma. Each CDR3 is given with its conserved first and last residue. The D gene is left open where the match is weak. Only some rows state a clone size, as once, few, many or a class for expanded clones.

-	TRBJ2-7	TRBV6-6	14	-	CASTFGPGRWEQYF	TGTGCCAGCACCTTCGGACCCGGAAGGTGGGAGCAGTACTTC
TRBD2	TRBJ2-1	TRBV10-3	15	few	CAIRIDSGAYNEQFF	TGTGCCATCAGAATCGATAGCGGGGCCTACAATGAGCAGTTCTTC
TRBD2	TRBJ2-1	TRBV7-9	18	-	CASRFPSSSGSSYNEQFF	TGTGCCAGCAGGTTTCCCTCTTCTAGCGGGAGTTCGTACAATGAGCAGTTCTTC
TRBD2	TRBJ2-3	TRBV10-3	13	-	CAISTSVLDTQYF	TGTGCCATCAGCACTAGCGTTTTGGATACGCAGTATTTT
-	TRBJ2-2	TRBV11-3	15	-	CASSLYPGPPGELFF	TGTGCCAGCAGCTTATACCCTGGGCCCCCCGGGGAGCTGTTTTTT
TRBD2	TRBJ2-7	TRBV11-2	21	many	CASSLDSETSGRVPVLHEQYF	TGTGCCAGCAGCTTAGATTCAGAGACTAGCGGGAGGGTTCCTGTGCTCCATGAGCAGTACTTC
-	TRBJ2-2	TRBV24-1	13	-	CATSDIDTGELFF	TGTGCCACCAGTGACATAGACACCGGGGAGCTGTTTTTT
-	TRBJ2-5	TRBV28	14	-	CASSRVGPQETQYF	TGTGCCAGCAGCAGGGTGGGGCCCCAAGAGACCCAGTACTTC
-	TRBJ2-6	TRBV7-2	17	few	CASRPPLTSSGANVLTF	TGTGCCAGCAGGCCACCCCTGACTAGTAGTGGGGCCAACGTCCTGACTTTC
-	TRBJ2-3	TRBV7-9	15	-	CASSLFRGFTDTQYF	TGTGCCAGCAGCCTCTTTCGGGGCTTCACAGATACGCAGTATTTT
TRBD1	TRBJ2-5	TRBV7-4	14	-	CASRMKGAPETQYF	TGTGCCAGCAGAATGAAGGGGGCGCCGGAGACCCAGTACTTC
TRBD2	TRBJ2-5	TRBV12-3/TRBV12-4	15	-	CASRRRLAVQETQYF	TGTGCCAGCAGACGCCGACTAGCGGTTCAAGAGACCCAGTACTTC
-	TRBJ2-5	TRBV7-8	17	-	CASSLGAGGRYGETQYF	TGTGCCAGCAGCTTAGGGGCAGGGGGGAGATATGGAGAGACCCAGTACTTC
-	TRBJ1-2	TRBV6-9	14	-	CASSGTYTDYGYTF	TGTGCCAGCAGCGGGACGTATACGGACTATGGCTACACCTTC
TRBD2	TRBJ2-5	TRBV7-2	17	few	CASSQGLAGTVGKTQYF	TGTGCCAGCAGCCAGGGACTAGCGGGAACAGTCGGGAAGACCCAGTACTTC
-	TRBJ2-1	TRBV7-2	13	few	CASSLDQMGEQFF	TGTGCCAGCAGCTTAGACCAGATGGGTGAGCAGTTCTTC
TRBD1	TRBJ2-5	TRBV7-3	14	few	CASSLTGDGETQYF	TGTGCCAGCAGCCTGACAGGGGACGGGGAGACCCAGTACTTC
TRBD2	TRBJ2-3	TRBV28	17	-	CASSLGRAGGLSYTQYF	TGTGCCAGCAGTTTAGGAAGGGCGGGGGGGCTTAGTTATACGCAGTATTTT
-	TRBJ2-7	TRBV7-8	15	many	CASTGFQGPSYEQYF	TGTGCCAGCACCGGTTTTCAGGGACCCTCCTACGAGCAGTACTTC
TRBD2	TRBJ2-1	TRBV6-6	13	-	CAIRTSGSNEQFF	TGTGCCATCAGGACTAGCGGCTCGAATGAGCAGTTCTTC